One T cell receptor (beta chain) is described in this entry. Its antigen is undetermined. The rectum was sampled with one to two pinch biopsies at colonoscopy. The data originate from a study of pediatric ulcerative colitis. Germline-derived CDR1 and CDR2 are SGHRS and YFSETQ. CDR3 length: 15 residues. V lost 4 bases, J lost 4 bases, and 8 bases stayed unmatched. Generated by immunoSEQ multiplex PCR, the TCRdb table keeps only in-frame clones and is missing some. The profile shows 40,000 to 55,000 clones, about 79% of them singletons. The study, taken as a whole, reports: Substantially fewer templates came from a couple of patients' blood samples. Blood-rectal clonal overlap within each person was significantly higher in ulcerative colitis patients than controls.

This sequence joins TRBV5-1 and TRBJ1-5; 7 nucleotides line up with TRBD1. Sequencing was carried out using gut tissue. This clonotype was sampled from a girl between 5 and 17 years old with moderate ulcerative colitis. CDR3 bases: TGCGCCAGCAGCCGTATAGGGGGCGAAAATCAGCCCCAGCATTTT. Translated, it gives CASSRIGGENQPQHF.